This T cell receptor (beta chain) was sequenced during a study of cytomegalovirus exposure and HLA in healthy donors. General observations from the study: Per a later analysis, HLA-associated TCR beta chains showed more clonal expansion than other, equally common TCR beta chains. Reported performance of the classifier showed diagnosis of cytomegalovirus status with high specificity and sensitivity.

This PCR relied on a set of 60 Vbeta primers and 13 Jbeta primers. In the study's own analysis: There were tens of millions of unique TCR beta chains by a later count, and some 11 million of them were shared. Profiled with immunoSEQ multiplex PCR; TCRdb holds only in-frame clones, not every one. V and J calls and clone size come straight from that table; D and trimming were deduced from the DNA. The sample includes approximately 84,000 clones, 75% of them seen just once. With regard to this clone: The antigen is not known.

The germline CDR1 and CDR2 sequences are MNHNS and SASEGT. V trimming: 3 bases; J trimming: 3 bases; junction bases outside the gene matches: 4. The CDR3 runs to 14 residues. The origin of this receptor is a man between 35 and 55 years old in good health and CMV-seronegative. Material for sequencing was PBMCs. The chain carries TRBV6-1 and TRBJ2-7; TRBD1 aligns across 8 bases. CDR3 sequence: CASSEAGGSYEQYF. The CDR3 DNA follows: TGTGCCAGCAGTGAGGCAGGGGGCAGCTACGAGCAGTACTTC.